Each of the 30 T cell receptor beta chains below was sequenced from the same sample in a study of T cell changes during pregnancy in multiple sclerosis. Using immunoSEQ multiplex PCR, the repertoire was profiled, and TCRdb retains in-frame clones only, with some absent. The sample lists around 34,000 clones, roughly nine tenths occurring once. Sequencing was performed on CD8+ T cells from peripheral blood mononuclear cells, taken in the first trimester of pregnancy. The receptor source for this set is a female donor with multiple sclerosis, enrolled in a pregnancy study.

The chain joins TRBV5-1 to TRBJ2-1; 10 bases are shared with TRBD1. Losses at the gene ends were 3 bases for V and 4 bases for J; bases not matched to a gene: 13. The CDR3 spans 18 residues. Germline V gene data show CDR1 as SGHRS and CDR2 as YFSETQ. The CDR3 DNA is TGCGCCAGCAGCTGGCGGGGACAGGGGCCCAAAGAGTACAATGAGCAGTTCTTC. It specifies CASSWRGQGPKEYNEQFF.

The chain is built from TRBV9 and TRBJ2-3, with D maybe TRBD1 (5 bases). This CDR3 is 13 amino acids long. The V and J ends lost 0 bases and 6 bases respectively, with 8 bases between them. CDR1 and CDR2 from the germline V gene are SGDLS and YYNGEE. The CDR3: CASSVEGPDTQYF. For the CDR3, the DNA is TGTGCCAGCAGCGTAGAGGGGCCGGATACGCAGTATTTT.

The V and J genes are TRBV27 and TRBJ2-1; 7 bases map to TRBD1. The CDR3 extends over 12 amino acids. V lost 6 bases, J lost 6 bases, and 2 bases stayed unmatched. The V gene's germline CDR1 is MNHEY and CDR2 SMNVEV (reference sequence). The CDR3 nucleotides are TGTGCCAGCAGCAGACAGGGCAATGAGCAGTTCTTC. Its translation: CASSRQGNEQFF.

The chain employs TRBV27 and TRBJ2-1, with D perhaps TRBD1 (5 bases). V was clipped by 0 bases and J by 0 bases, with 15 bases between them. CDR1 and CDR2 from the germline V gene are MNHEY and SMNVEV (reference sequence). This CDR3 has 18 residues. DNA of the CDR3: TGTGCCAGCAGTTTATCGATCCCAGGGCTTAGCTCCTACAATGAGCAGTTCTTC. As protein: CASSLSIPGLSSYNEQFF.

The CDR3 DNA is TGTGCCAGCAGCTTAGCGATCGGCGGGAGGGATACGCAGTATTTT. Residues: CASSLAIGGRDTQYF. The rearrangement links TRBV7-9 to TRBJ2-3; 8 bases fit TRBD2. Losses at the gene ends were 0 bases for V and 6 bases for J; bases not matched to a gene: 5. The CDR3 is 15 amino acids. Germline CDR1 reads SEHNR; CDR2 reads FQNEAQ (reference sequence).

CDR3 bases: TGTGCCAGCAGTTCCGGACAGCGGCAAGAGACCCAGTACTTC. Its translation is CASSSGQRQETQYF. The chain links TRBV28 to TRBJ2-5, with D maybe TRBD1 (6 bases). Germline CDR1 MDHEN, CDR2 SYDVKM. CDR3 length: 14 residues. V was shortened by 4 bases and J by 2 bases, with 11 bases between the two germline ends.

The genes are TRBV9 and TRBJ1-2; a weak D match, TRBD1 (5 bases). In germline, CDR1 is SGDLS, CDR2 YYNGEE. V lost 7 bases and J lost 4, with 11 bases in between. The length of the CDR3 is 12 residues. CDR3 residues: CASGDRVYGYTF. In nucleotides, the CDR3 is TGTGCCAGCGGCGACAGAGTCTATGGCTACACCTTC.

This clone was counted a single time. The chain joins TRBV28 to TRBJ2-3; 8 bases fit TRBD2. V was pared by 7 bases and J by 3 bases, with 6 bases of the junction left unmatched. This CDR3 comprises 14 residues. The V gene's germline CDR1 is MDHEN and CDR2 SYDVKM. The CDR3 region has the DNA TGTGCCAGCACCCCGGGACTAGGTACAGATACGCAGTATTTT. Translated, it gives CASTPGLGTDTQYF.

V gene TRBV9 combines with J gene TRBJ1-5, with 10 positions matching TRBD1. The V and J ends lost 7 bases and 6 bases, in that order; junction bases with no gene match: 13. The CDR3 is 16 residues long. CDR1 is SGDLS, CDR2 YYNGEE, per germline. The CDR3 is CASGTDSGTGAQPQHF. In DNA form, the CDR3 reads TGTGCCAGCGGCACCGACTCCGGGACAGGGGCTCAGCCCCAGCATTTT.

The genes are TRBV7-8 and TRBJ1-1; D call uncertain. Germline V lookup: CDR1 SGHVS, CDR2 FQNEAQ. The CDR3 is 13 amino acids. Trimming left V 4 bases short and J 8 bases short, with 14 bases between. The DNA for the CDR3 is TGTGCCAGCAGCTCTTCCCGGGGTTCAGAAGCTTTCTTT. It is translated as CASSSSRGSEAFF.

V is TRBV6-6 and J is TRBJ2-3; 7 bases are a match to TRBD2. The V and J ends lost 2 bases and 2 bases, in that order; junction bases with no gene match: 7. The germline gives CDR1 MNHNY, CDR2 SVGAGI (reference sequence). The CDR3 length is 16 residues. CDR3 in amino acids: CASSYPGRRVTDTQYF. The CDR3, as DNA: TGTGCCAGCAGTTACCCCGGGAGGCGGGTCACAGATACGCAGTATTTT.

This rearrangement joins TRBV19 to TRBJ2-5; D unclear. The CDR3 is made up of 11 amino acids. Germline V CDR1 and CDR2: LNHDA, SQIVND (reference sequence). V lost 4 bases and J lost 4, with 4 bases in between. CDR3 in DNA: TGTGCCAGTAGTAACAGAGAGACCCAGTACTTC. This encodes CASSNRETQYF.

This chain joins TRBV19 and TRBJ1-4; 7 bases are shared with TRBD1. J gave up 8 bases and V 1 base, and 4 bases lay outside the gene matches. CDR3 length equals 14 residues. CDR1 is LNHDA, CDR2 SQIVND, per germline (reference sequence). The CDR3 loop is CASSIAQGIEKLFF. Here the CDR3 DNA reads TGTGCCAGTAGTATAGCACAGGGGATAGAAAAACTGTTTTTT.

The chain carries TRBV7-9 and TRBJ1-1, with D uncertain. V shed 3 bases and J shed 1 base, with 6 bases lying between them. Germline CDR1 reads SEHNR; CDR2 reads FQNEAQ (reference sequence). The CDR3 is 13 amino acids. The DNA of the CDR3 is TGTGCCAGCAGCTTCGGGTCGAACACTGAAGCTTTCTTT. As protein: CASSFGSNTEAFF.

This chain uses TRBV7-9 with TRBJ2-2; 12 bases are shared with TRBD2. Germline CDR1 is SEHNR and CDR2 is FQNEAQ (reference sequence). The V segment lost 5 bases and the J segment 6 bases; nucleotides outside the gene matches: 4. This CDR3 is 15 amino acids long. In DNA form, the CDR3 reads TGTGCCAGCAGCCCTTCTAGCGGGAGGGCCGGGGAGCTGTTTTTT. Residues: CASSPSSGRAGELFF.

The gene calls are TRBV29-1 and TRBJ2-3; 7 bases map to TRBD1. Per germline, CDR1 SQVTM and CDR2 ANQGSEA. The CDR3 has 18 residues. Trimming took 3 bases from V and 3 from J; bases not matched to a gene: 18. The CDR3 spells CSVDTGTRATGWTDTQYF. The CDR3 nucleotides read TGCAGCGTTGATACAGGCACTCGGGCGACAGGGTGGACAGATACGCAGTATTTT.

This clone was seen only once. The CDR3 loop is CASSQELRVTDTQYF. Written as DNA, the CDR3 is TGTGCCAGCAGCCAAGAGTTACGGGTGACAGATACGCAGTATTTT. J is TRBJ2-3 and V is TRBV4-2, with D unresolved. This CDR3 comprises 15 residues. The germline gives CDR1 LGHNA, CDR2 YNFKEQ. Trimming pared 0 bases from V and 3 bases from J, leaving 10 bases between.

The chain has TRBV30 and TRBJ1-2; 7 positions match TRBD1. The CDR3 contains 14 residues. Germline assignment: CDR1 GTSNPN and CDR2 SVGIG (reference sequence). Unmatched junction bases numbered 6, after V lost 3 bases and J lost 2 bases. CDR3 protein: CAWRNRGTNYGYTF. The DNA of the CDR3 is TGTGCCTGGAGGAACAGGGGCACGAACTATGGCTACACCTTC.

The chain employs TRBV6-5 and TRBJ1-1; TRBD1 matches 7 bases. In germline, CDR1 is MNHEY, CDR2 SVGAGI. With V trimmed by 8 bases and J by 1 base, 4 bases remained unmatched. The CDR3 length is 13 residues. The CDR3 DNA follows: TGTGCCAGCCACAGGGGAGGGAACACTGAAGCTTTCTTT. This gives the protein CASHRGGNTEAFF.

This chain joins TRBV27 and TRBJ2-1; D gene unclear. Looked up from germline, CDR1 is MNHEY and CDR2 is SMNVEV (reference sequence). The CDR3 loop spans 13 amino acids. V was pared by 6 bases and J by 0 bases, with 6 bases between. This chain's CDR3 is CASRSYSYNEQFF. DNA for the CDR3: TGTGCCAGCAGGAGTTACTCCTACAATGAGCAGTTCTTC.

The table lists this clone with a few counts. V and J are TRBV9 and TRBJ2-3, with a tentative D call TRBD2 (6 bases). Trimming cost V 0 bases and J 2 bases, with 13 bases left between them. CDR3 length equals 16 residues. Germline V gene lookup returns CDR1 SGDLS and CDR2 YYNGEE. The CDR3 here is CASSVALASITDTQYF. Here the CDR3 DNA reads TGTGCCAGCAGCGTAGCGCTAGCGTCCATCACAGATACGCAGTATTTT.

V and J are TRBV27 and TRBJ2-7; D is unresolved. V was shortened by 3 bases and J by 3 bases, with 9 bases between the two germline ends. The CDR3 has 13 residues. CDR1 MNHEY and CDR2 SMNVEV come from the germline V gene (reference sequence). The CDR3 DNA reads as TGTGCCAGCAGTTTCCAGATATACTACGAGCAGTACTTC. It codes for CASSFQIYYEQYF.

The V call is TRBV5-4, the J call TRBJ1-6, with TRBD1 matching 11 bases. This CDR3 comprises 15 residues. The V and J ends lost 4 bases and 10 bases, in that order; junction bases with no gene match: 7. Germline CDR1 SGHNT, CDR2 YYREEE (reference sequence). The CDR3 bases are TGTGCCAGCAGCCTCAGGACAGGGGGCTCCTCACCCCTCCACTTT. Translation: CASSLRTGGSSPLHF. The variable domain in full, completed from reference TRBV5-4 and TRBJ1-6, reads ETGVTQSPTHLIKTRGQQVTLRCSSQSGHNTVSWYQQALGQGPQFIFQYYREEENGRGNFPPRFSGLQFPNYSSELNVNALELDDSALYLCASSLRTGGSSPLHFGNGTRLTVT.

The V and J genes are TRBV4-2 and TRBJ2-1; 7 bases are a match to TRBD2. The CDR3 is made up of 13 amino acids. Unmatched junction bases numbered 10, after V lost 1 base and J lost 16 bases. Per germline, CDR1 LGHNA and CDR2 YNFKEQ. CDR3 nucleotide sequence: TGTGCCAGCAGCCAAGGGATGGGGACTAATGAATTCTTC. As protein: CASSQGMGTNEFF.

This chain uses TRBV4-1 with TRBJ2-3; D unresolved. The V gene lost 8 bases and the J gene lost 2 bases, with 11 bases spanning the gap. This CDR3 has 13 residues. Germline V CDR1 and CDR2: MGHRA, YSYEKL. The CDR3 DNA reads TGCGCCAGCTGCCGGAGTTTCACAGATACGCAGTATTTT. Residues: CASCRSFTDTQYF.

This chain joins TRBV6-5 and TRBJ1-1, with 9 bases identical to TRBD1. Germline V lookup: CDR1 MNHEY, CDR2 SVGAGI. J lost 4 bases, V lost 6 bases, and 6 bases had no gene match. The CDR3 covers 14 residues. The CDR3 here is CASRWTGEGTEAFF. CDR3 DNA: TGTGCCAGCAGATGGACAGGGGAGGGCACTGAAGCTTTCTTT.

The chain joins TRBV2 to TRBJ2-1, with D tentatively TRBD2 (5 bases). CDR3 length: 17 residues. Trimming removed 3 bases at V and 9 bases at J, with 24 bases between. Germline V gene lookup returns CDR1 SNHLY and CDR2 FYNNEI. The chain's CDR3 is CASSDERRSPTETEQFF. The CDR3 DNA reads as TGTGCCAGCAGTGACGAGCGGAGGAGTCCCACAGAGACTGAGCAGTTCTTC.

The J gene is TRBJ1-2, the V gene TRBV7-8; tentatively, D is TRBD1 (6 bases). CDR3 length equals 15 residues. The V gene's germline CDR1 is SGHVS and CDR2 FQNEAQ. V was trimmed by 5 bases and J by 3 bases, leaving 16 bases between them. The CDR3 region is CASSQDSGEYYGYTF. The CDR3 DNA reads TGTGCCAGCAGCCAGGATTCAGGGGAGTACTATGGCTACACCTTC. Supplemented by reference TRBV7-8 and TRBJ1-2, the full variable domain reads GAGVSQSPRYKVAKRGQDVALRCDPISGHVSLFWYQQALGQGPEFLTYFQNEAQLDKSGLPSDRFFAERPEGSVSTLKIQRTQQEDSAVYLCASSQDSGEYYGYTFGSGTRLTVV.

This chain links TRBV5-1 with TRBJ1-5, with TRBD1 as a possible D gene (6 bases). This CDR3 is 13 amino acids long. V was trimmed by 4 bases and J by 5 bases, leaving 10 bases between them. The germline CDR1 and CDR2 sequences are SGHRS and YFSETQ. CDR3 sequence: CASSPAGDQPQHF. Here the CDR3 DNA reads TGCGCCAGCAGCCCCGCAGGGGATCAGCCCCAGCATTTT.

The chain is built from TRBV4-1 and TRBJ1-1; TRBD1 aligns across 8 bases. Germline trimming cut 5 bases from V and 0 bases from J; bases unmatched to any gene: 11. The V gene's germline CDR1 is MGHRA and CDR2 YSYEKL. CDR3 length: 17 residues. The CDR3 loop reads CASSRTGGTGMNTEAFF. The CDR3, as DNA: TGCGCCAGCAGCAGAACAGGGGGGACTGGGATGAACACTGAAGCTTTCTTT.